These 21 T cell receptor beta chains originate from one sample sequenced in a study of siplizumab effects on memory and regulatory T cells. Only in-frame clones appear in the TCRdb table, and some are missing; sequencing was by immunoSEQ multiplex PCR. The sample contains about 91,000 clones, 80% to 95% of which appear only once. Specimen: CD8+ T cells sorted from blood. These receptor sequences come from a human donor in good health.

The rearrangement joins TRBV6-5 to TRBJ1-2, with D tentatively TRBD1 (5 bases). The CDR3 extends over 12 amino acids. Germline CDR1 reads MNHEY; CDR2 reads SVGAGI. V was cut by 2 bases and J by 6 bases, with 7 bases left in between. In DNA, the CDR3 is TGTGCCAGCAGTTACGAGGGGAATGGCTACACCTTC. Translated, it gives CASSYEGNGYTF.

The V gene is TRBV4-1, the J gene TRBJ2-5; TRBD2 matches 10 bases. The CDR3 consists of 16 residues. Germline V CDR1 and CDR2: MGHRA, YSYEKL. The junction had 10 bases not matched to a gene; V was cut back by 4 bases and J by 5 bases. CDR3 coding DNA: TGCGCCAGCAGCCCACTCTCGGCTAGCGGGAGTGAGACCCAGTACTTC. Amino acids: CASSPLSASGSETQYF.

The genes are TRBV29-1 and TRBJ1-2, with 7 bases lining up with TRBD1. V shed 8 bases, J shed 0 bases, and the junction held 3 bases outside the gene matches. CDR3 length: 12 amino acids. Germline V CDR1 and CDR2: SQVTM, ANQGSEA. The CDR3 loop reads CSHTGANYGYTF. Written as DNA, the CDR3 is TGCAGCCATACAGGGGCTAACTATGGCTACACCTTC.

V gene TRBV13 combines with J gene TRBJ2-1; 12 nucleotides match TRBD2. Looked up from germline, CDR1 is PRHDT and CDR2 is FYEKMQ (reference sequence). The J segment lost 4 bases and the V segment lost 5 bases, leaving 6 bases of the junction unmatched. CDR3 length: 16 residues. DNA of the CDR3: TGTGCCAGCAGCGATACTAGCGGGAGGCATTACAATGAGCAGTTCTTC. It yields the protein CASSDTSGRHYNEQFF.

The chain has TRBV9 and TRBJ2-7; 8 bases fit TRBD1. J lost 3 bases, V lost 0 bases, and 5 bases had no gene match. Germline values: CDR1 SGDLS, CDR2 YYNGEE. This CDR3 has 15 residues. The CDR3 bases are TGTGCCAGCAGCGTAGGGACAGGGAAAGGCTACGAGCAGTACTTC. Translated: CASSVGTGKGYEQYF.

The chain recombines TRBV7-8 with TRBJ1-5, with a tentative D call TRBD1 (6 bases). The germline gives CDR1 SGHVS, CDR2 FQNEAQ. The CDR3 runs to 14 residues. V was shortened by 5 bases and J by 5 bases, with 13 bases between the two germline ends. The chain's CDR3 is CASSETGFYQPQHF. The DNA for the CDR3 is TGTGCCAGCAGCGAGACAGGTTTTTATCAGCCCCAGCATTTT.

The genes are TRBV25-1 and TRBJ1-3, with 7 bases that match TRBD1. CDR1 and CDR2 (germline): MGHDK, SYGVNS. The junction had 5 bases not matched to a gene; V was cut back by 1 base and J by 2 bases. The CDR3 totals 16 residues. CDR3 sequence (DNA): TGTGCCAGCAGTGAATTCTACAGGGGACCTGGAAACACCATATATTTT. Protein: CASSEFYRGPGNTIYF. Based on the CDR3 plus reference TRBV25-1 and TRBJ1-3, the full variable domain is EADIYQTPRYLVIGTGKKITLECSQTMGHDKMYWYQQDPGMELHLIHYSYGVNSTEKGDLSSESTVSRIRTEHFPLTLESARPSHTSQYLCASSEFYRGPGNTIYFGEGSWLTVV.

The chain is built from TRBV6-6 and TRBJ2-7; D is possibly TRBD1 (6 bases). Trimming pared 5 bases from V and 3 bases from J, leaving 17 bases between. CDR3 size: 15 residues. Germline CDR1 and CDR2: MNHNY and SVGAGI (reference sequence). The CDR3 spells CASSQGHLVNYEQYF. The CDR3 nucleotides read TGTGCCAGCAGTCAGGGACACCTTGTAAACTACGAGCAGTACTTC.

CDR3: CASTWGDGTYEQYF. CDR3 bases: TGTGCCAGCACCTGGGGGGACGGTACCTACGAGCAGTACTTC. The chain has TRBV5-6 and TRBJ2-7; D perhaps matches TRBD2 (6 bases). Trimming stripped 6 bases from V and 2 bases from J, with 15 bases between. Germline V gives CDR1 SGHDT, CDR2 YYEEEE. This CDR3 contains 14 residues. Full variable domain (rest looked up from reference TRBV5-6 and TRBJ2-7): DAGVTQSPTHLIKTRGQQVTLRCSPKSGHDTVSWYQQALGQGPQFIFQYYEEEERQRGNFPDRFSGHQFPNYSSELNVNALLLGDSALYLCASTWGDGTYEQYFGPGTRLTVT.

The chain has TRBV7-9 and TRBJ1-2; no definite D call. V was cut by 0 bases and J by 6 bases, with 5 bases left in between. This CDR3 has 12 amino acids. CDR1 and CDR2 from the germline V gene are SEHNR and FQNEAQ (reference sequence). In nucleotides, the CDR3 is TGTGCCAGCAGCTTAGCGGTTGATGGCTACACCTTC. Its translation is CASSLAVDGYTF. The variable domain in full, with the rest retrieved from reference TRBV7-9 and TRBJ1-2, is DTGVSQNPRHKITKRGQNVTFRCDPISEHNRLYWYRQTLGQGPEFLTYFQNEAQLEKSRLLSDRFSAERPKGSFSTLEIQRTEQGDSAMYLCASSLAVDGYTFGSGTRLTVV.

This clone was seen just once. The V gene is TRBV4-2, the J gene TRBJ1-3, with a possible D match to TRBD1 (5 bases). Trimming stripped 0 bases from V and 0 bases from J, with 9 bases between. Germline V gene lookup returns CDR1 LGHNA and CDR2 YNFKEQ. CDR3 length: 16 amino acids. CDR3 region: CASSQDRGNSGNTIYF. The CDR3 region has the DNA TGTGCCAGCAGCCAAGATCGGGGCAACTCTGGAAACACCATATATTTT.

The chain employs TRBV29-1 and TRBJ2-2, with TRBD1 matching 7 bases. Trimming at V came to 7 bases and at J to 4 bases, leaving 9 bases not matched to a gene. Germline lookup yields CDR1 SQVTM and CDR2 ANQGSEA. This CDR3 has 14 amino acids. CDR3 amino acids: CSGQRGLGTGELFF. The CDR3 nucleotides read TGCAGCGGTCAAAGGGGGCTAGGCACCGGGGAGCTGTTTTTT.

This chain connects TRBV4-1 to TRBJ2-3, with D perhaps TRBD1 or TRBD2 (5 bases each). Germline lookup yields CDR1 MGHRA and CDR2 YSYEKL. Trimming took 3 bases from V and 1 from J, leaving 8 bases between them. The CDR3 has 14 amino acids. CDR3 loop: CASSQVGGTDTQYF. CDR3 nucleotide sequence: TGCGCCAGCAGCCAGGTGGGGGGCACAGATACGCAGTATTTT.

V gene TRBV9 combines with J gene TRBJ2-3, with 8 bases aligning to TRBD2. V dropped 2 bases and J dropped 3; count of bases not matched to a gene: 8. The CDR3 consists of 16 residues. Germline CDR1 and CDR2: SGDLS and YYNGEE. The CDR3 sequence: CASSVDSGGRTDTQYF. The CDR3 DNA sequence: TGTGCCAGCAGCGTCGACTCGGGGGGGAGGACAGATACGCAGTATTTT.

The chain couples TRBV6-5 to TRBJ1-1; possibly TRBD1 for D (5 bases). This CDR3 is 14 amino acids long. Germline assignment: CDR1 MNHEY and CDR2 SVGAGI. V was shortened by 0 bases and J by 3 bases, with 8 bases between the two germline ends. In nucleotides, the CDR3 is TGTGCCAGCAGTTACTCGCGGGGGGACACTGAAGCTTTCTTT. This encodes CASSYSRGDTEAFF.

This chain connects TRBV6-5 to TRBJ1-2; D uncertain. This CDR3 spans 13 amino acids. The V gene lost 2 bases and the J gene lost 8 bases, with 12 bases spanning the gap. CDR1 is MNHEY and CDR2 is SVGAGI in the germline V gene. The CDR3 bases are TGTGCCAGCAGTTACGAATTGCTGGAGGGCTACACCTTC. Protein product: CASSYELLEGYTF.

The chain couples TRBV4-1 to TRBJ2-7; 7 nucleotides match TRBD2. The CDR3 consists of 14 residues. Trimming took 4 bases from V and 3 from J; bases not matched to a gene: 6. The germline V gene has CDR1 MGHRA and CDR2 YSYEKL. The CDR3 protein is CASSPSQRGYEQYF. In DNA, the CDR3 is TGCGCCAGCAGCCCGAGTCAGCGGGGCTACGAGCAGTACTTC.

In this sample, this clone turned up once. The chain carries TRBV13 and TRBJ1-1; perhaps TRBD1 as D (6 bases). The V end lost 2 bases, the J end lost 4 bases, and 8 bases lay between the germline ends. Germline-derived CDR1 and CDR2 are PRHDT and FYEKMQ (reference sequence). The CDR3 length is 13 residues. The CDR3 DNA reads TGTGCCAGCAGCTTACAGGGGAGCACTGAAGCTTTCTTT. This translates into CASSLQGSTEAFF.

This clone was seen many times. The chain combines TRBV6-1 with TRBJ1-1, with D perhaps matching TRBD1 (6 bases). Germline assignment: CDR1 MNHNS and CDR2 SASEGT. CDR3 length equals 13 residues. Between the trimmed V and J ends, which lost 10 bases and 0 bases, there was a span of 12 bases. CDR3 amino acids: CAILTGLNTEAFF. DNA for the CDR3: TGTGCCATCCTGACAGGACTGAACACTGAAGCTTTCTTT.

This chain links TRBV13 with TRBJ2-1, with TRBD2 matching 11 bases. J was trimmed by 3 bases and V by 3 bases; bases with no gene match: 1. The CDR3 consists of 15 residues. Germline CDR1 reads PRHDT; CDR2 reads FYEKMQ (reference sequence). CDR3 DNA: TGTGCCAGCAGCTTTACTAGCGGGAGCTACAATGAGCAGTTCTTC. Translated, it gives CASSFTSGSYNEQFF.

The V and J genes are TRBV4-1 and TRBJ2-1; D not resolved. CDR3 length equals 12 residues. Trimming left V 1 base short and J 7 bases short, with 5 bases between. Germline V gene data show CDR1 as MGHRA and CDR2 as YSYEKL. CDR3 residues: CASSQVRNEQFF. CDR3 sequence (DNA): TGCGCCAGCAGCCAAGTTAGGAATGAGCAGTTCTTC.